The 2 T cell receptor beta chains below come from one sample, sequenced in a study of blood T cell repertoires in COVID-19. Sequencing used immunoSEQ multiplex PCR; TCRdb keeps in-frame clones, though not all of them. The sample includes 410,000 or so clones, 70% to 90% seen only once; the top ten take about 1.4%. Sequenced sample: peripheral blood. These receptors all come from a woman between 40 and 55 years old with COVID-19, enrolled during active disease.

The rearrangement joins TRBV7-3 to TRBJ2-5; 8 nucleotides agree with TRBD1. The CDR3 sequence is 14 residues long. CDR1 is SGHTA, CDR2 FQGTGA, per germline. Trimming at V came to 5 bases and at J to 5 bases, leaving 7 bases not matched to a gene. The CDR3, as DNA: TGTGCCAGCAGCGCCCACAGGGGGGCGGAGACCCAGTACTTC. This translates into CASSAHRGAETQYF.

The chain couples TRBV3-1 (or the pseudogene TRBV3-2) to TRBJ2-5, with 13 positions matching TRBD2. J lost 5 bases, V lost 4 bases, and 7 bases had no gene match. Germline CDR1 LGHDT, CDR2 YNNKEL (reference sequence). This CDR3 region has 16 residues. The DNA of the CDR3 is TGTGCCAGCAGCCTAAGGACTAGCGGGAGAGGGGAGACCCAGTACTTC. Protein: CASSLRTSGRGETQYF.